This TCR beta chain was identified during a study of T cell changes during pregnancy in multiple sclerosis. Libraries were prepared by immunoSEQ multiplex PCR; TCRdb keeps only in-frame clonotypes and omits some of them. Of some 64,000 clones detected, around 90% appear once; the ten largest clones hold around 1.6%. CDR1 is KGHSH and CDR2 is LQKENI in the germline V gene. V was clipped by 3 bases and J by 2 bases, with 13 bases between them. This CDR3 contains 15 residues. The sequence derives from a female donor with multiple sclerosis, enrolled in a pregnancy study. This sample comprised peripheral blood, obtained after pregnancy. The chain carries TRBV18 and TRBJ2-5; tentatively, D is TRBD1 (5 bases). CDR3 residues: CASSPSQGGQETQYF. CDR3 in DNA: TGTGCCAGCTCACCGAGCCAGGGTGGACAAGAGACCCAGTACTTC.